The 15 T cell receptor beta chains listed next were all sequenced from one sample in a study of T-cell reconstitution after alpha-beta-depleted transplantation in children. Using unique molecular identifiers, the investigators prepared the TCRbeta library. TCRdb reanalysed the PCR reads using MiXCR and keeps one entry per CDR3 protein. This table holds roughly 490,000 distinct CDR3 sequences, roughly 11% found once. This specimen was PBMCs, mostly from graft donor cells, taken 180 days after TCRalphabeta/CD19-depleted stem cell transplant. Receptor source: a female patient younger than 10 who had a stem cell transplant for aplastic anemia, so the T cells may come from the graft donor.

This clonotype was recorded many times. The V call is TRBV29-1, the J call TRBJ2-5, with a tentative D call TRBD2 (6 bases). CDR3 size: 12 residues. Germline V gene sequence: CDR1 SQVTM, CDR2 ANQGSEA. V lost 4 bases to trimming and J lost 5 bases, with 11 bases between them. CDR3 sequence: CSVGAGGETQYF. CDR3 sequence (DNA): TGCAGCGTTGGCGCTGGAGGGGAGACCCAGTACTTC.

The rearrangement joins TRBV5-1 to TRBJ1-2; 12 nucleotides match TRBD1. J lost 6 bases, V lost 2 bases, and 8 bases had no gene match. The germline gives CDR1 SGHRS, CDR2 YFSETQ. This CDR3 is built from 16 residues. CDR3 sequence reads: CASSFLAGQGADGYTF. The CDR3 bases are TGCGCCAGCAGCTTCCTGGCGGGACAGGGGGCGGATGGCTACACCTTC.

The chain joins TRBV18 to TRBJ2-2, with TRBD1 matching 7 bases. In germline, CDR1 is KGHSH, CDR2 LQKENI. V shed 5 bases and J 0 bases; nucleotides not matched to a gene: 9. CDR3 length: 17 residues. CDR3 amino acids: CASSSRPQGPNTGELFF. The CDR3 DNA is TGTGCCAGCTCATCCCGACCACAGGGGCCGAACACCGGGGAGCTGTTTTTT.

The rearrangement joins TRBV9 to TRBJ1-5; possible D gene TRBD1, 5 bases. Trimming removed 3 bases at V and 0 bases at J, with 10 bases between. The V gene's germline CDR1 is SGDLS and CDR2 YYNGEE. The CDR3 is made up of 15 amino acids. The CDR3 DNA reads as TGTGCCAGCAGCGCTCAGGGAAATAGCAATCAGCCCCAGCATTTT. Translation: CASSAQGNSNQPQHF.

The chain joins TRBV28 to TRBJ2-7; tentatively, D is TRBD1 or TRBD2 (5 bases each). Trimming pared 9 bases from V and 5 bases from J, leaving 20 bases between. This CDR3 region has 14 residues. From germline, CDR1 is MDHEN and CDR2 SYDVKM. CDR3 nucleotides: TGTGCCAGACCCTCCCGGGGCAGGTTGGACGAGCAGTACGTC. This sequence encodes CARPSRGRLDEQYV.

This clonotype was seen more than once but under ten times. The rearrangement joins TRBV14 to TRBJ1-5; perhaps TRBD1 as D (5 bases). Trimming pared 8 bases from V and 1 base from J, leaving 9 bases between. CDR1 is SGHDN and CDR2 is FVKESK in the germline V gene. This CDR3 contains 13 residues. CDR3 amino acids: CASQGASNQPQHF. The CDR3 region has the DNA TGTGCCAGCCAAGGGGCCAGCAATCAGCCCCAGCATTTT. Supplemented by reference TRBV14 and TRBJ1-5, the full variable domain reads EAGVTQFPSHSVIEKGQTVTLRCDPISGHDNLYWYRRVMGKEIKFLLHFVKESKQDESGMPNNRFLAERTGGTYSTLKVQPAELEDSGVYFCASQGASNQPQHFGDGTRLSIL.

The rearrangement links TRBV4-1 to TRBJ1-5; 7 positions match TRBD1. Looked up from germline, CDR1 is MGHRA and CDR2 is YSYEKL. The CDR3 loop spans 15 amino acids. The V segment lost 0 bases and the J segment 6 bases; nucleotides outside the gene matches: 5. CDR3 sequence reads: CASSQEGTVPQPQHF. The DNA for the CDR3 is TGCGCCAGCAGCCAAGAGGGGACAGTCCCTCAGCCCCAGCATTTT.

The CDR3: CSVVTSWNQPQHF. In DNA form, the CDR3 reads TGCAGCGTTGTGACGAGCTGGAATCAGCCCCAGCATTTT. The chain couples TRBV29-1 to TRBJ1-5; D is unresolved. Germline V gene sequence: CDR1 SQVTM, CDR2 ANQGSEA. Trimming removed 4 bases from V and 4 bases from J, with 11 bases in between. This CDR3 region has 13 residues.

This clonotype was seen more than once but under ten times. J is TRBJ1-1 and V is TRBV19; D gene ambiguous. Germline V gene data show CDR1 as LNHDA and CDR2 as SQIVND (reference sequence). V was trimmed by 5 bases and J by 1 base, leaving 8 bases between them. This CDR3 contains 13 residues. CDR3 residues: CASSEAQNTEAFF. The CDR3 DNA is TGTGCCAGTAGTGAGGCCCAGAACACTGAAGCTTTCTTT.

The chain carries TRBV7-3 and TRBJ2-5; possible D gene TRBD1, 6 bases. CDR1 is SGHTA, CDR2 FQGTGA, per germline. V lost 2 bases, J lost 6 bases, and 13 bases lay in between. The CDR3 totals 14 residues. The CDR3 sequence: CASSLGGRGKTQYF. The CDR3 region has the DNA TGTGCCAGCAGCTTAGGGGGCAGGGGAAAGACCCAGTACTTC.

The V call is TRBV20-1, the J call TRBJ1-6; 7 bases are a match to TRBD1. J lost 5 bases, V lost 5 bases, and 6 bases had no gene match. The CDR3 length is 14 residues. CDR1 is DFQATT and CDR2 is SNEGSKA in the germline V gene (reference sequence). The CDR3: CSARTGSDNSPLHF. The CDR3, as DNA: TGCAGTGCTCGGACAGGCTCTGATAATTCACCCCTCCACTTT.

This rearrangement joins TRBV28 to TRBJ2-7; D is ambiguous. The V gene's germline CDR1 is MDHEN and CDR2 SYDVKM. The CDR3 contains 14 residues. V was clipped by 8 bases and J by 2 bases, with 16 bases between them. The CDR3 loop is CASRSAASPYEQYF. The DNA of the CDR3 is TGTGCCAGCCGATCGGCGGCGTCCCCCTACGAGCAGTACTTC.

This chain joins TRBV30 and TRBJ1-2, with D possibly being TRBD1 (5 bases). The CDR3 contains 13 residues. Germline CDR1 is GTSNPN and CDR2 is SVGIG (reference sequence). V was cut by 8 bases and J by 2 bases, with 15 bases left in between. The CDR3 sequence is CAAPGAGNYGYTF. For the CDR3, the DNA is TGTGCCGCCCCCGGGGCTGGAAACTATGGCTACACCTTC.

The chain employs TRBV28 and TRBJ1-5; D ambiguous. V shed 11 bases and J shed 2 bases, with 16 bases lying between them. CDR3 length: 14 residues. Germline lookup yields CDR1 MDHEN and CDR2 SYDVKM. The CDR3 sequence is CAALRVGRNQPQHF. CDR3 nucleotides: TGTGCCGCCCTAAGGGTGGGTCGCAATCAGCCCCAGCATTTT. The full variable domain, its missing parts supplied by reference TRBV28 and TRBJ1-5, is DVKVTQSSRYLVKRTGEKVFLECVQDMDHENMFWYRQDPGLGLRLIYFSYDVKMKEKGDIPEGYSVSREKKERFSLILESASTNQTSMYLCAALRVGRNQPQHFGDGTRLSIL.

The table lists this clonotype with a few counts. The chain links TRBV6-2 or TRBV6-3 to TRBJ2-7; D is perhaps TRBD2 (5 bases). CDR1 and CDR2 from the germline V gene are MNHEY and SVGEGT. The CDR3 runs to 17 residues. V was cut by 0 bases and J by 1 base, with 16 bases left in between. As DNA, the CDR3 is TGTGCCAGCAGTTACTCCTATGGACTTGCTACATCCTACGAGCAGTACGTC. This sequence encodes CASSYSYGLATSYEQYV.